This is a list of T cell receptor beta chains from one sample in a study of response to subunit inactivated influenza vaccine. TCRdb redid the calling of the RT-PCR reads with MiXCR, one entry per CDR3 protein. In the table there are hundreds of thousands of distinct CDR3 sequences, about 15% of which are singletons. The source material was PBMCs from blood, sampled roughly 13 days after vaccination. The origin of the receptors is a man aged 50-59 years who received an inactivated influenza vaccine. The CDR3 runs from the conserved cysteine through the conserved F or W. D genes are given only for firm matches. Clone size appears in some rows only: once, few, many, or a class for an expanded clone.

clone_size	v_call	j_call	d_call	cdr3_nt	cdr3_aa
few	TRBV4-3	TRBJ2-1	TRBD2	TGCGCCAGCAGCCTCCGGACTAGCGCCTACAATGAGCAGTTCTTC	CASSLRTSAYNEQFF
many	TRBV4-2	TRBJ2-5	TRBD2	TGTGCCAGCAGCCGGAAACGGGGGGGACAAGAGACCCAGTACTTC	CASSRKRGGQETQYF
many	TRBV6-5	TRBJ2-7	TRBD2	TGTGCCAGCATGCTAGCGGGAGGCGAGCAGTACTTC	CASMLAGGEQYF
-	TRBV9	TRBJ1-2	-	TGTGCCAGCAGCCCCCATGGGGGGCTGAACTATGGCTACACCTTC	CASSPHGGLNYGYTF
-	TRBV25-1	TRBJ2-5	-	TGTGCCAGCAGTGACCCCAGGGAGACTAGAAAGACCCAGTACTTC	CASSDPRETRKTQYF
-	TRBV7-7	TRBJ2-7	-	TGTGCCAGCAGCTTAACTGGTGCCGGAGAGCAGTACTTC	CASSLTGAGEQYF
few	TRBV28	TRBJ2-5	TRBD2	TGTGCCAGCAGTTTAACCAGTGGACTAGCGGCGTACTTC	CASSLTSGLAAYF
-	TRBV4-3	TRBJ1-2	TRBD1	TGCGCCAGCAGCCAAGTAGGGACAGGCAAATATGGCTACACCTTC	CASSQVGTGKYGYTF
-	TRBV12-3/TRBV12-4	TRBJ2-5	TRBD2	TGTGCCAGCAGCGTGAGGACTAGCGGGGCCTACTTC	CASSVRTSGAYF
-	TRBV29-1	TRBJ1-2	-	TGCAGCGTTGGGTCAGGGAGTGGCTACACCTTC	CSVGSGSGYTF
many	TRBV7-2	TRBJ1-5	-	TGTGCCAGCAGCTTAGCTATGGGAGGTCAGCCCCAGCATTTT	CASSLAMGGQPQHF
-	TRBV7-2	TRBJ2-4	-	TGTGCCAGCAGCTTGGGGGGTAATCTAGCCAAAAACATTCAGTACTTC	CASSLGGNLAKNIQYF
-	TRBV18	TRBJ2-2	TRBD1	TGTGCCAGCTCATCAACAGGGGAACGAAACACCGGGGAGCTGTTTTTT	CASSSTGERNTGELFF
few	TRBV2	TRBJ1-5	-	TGTGCCAGCAGTGGCCCTCCCGGGTCCAATCAGCCCCAGCATTTT	CASSGPPGSNQPQHF
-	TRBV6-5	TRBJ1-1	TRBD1	TGTGCCAGCAGTTACCCGCTTGGGACAGGGAAGTCCACTGAAGCTTTCTTT	CASSYPLGTGKSTEAFF
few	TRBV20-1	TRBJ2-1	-	TGCAGTGCTAGATTCCCGACTAGCAATGAGCAGTTCTTC	CSARFPTSNEQFF
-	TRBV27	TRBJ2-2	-	TGTGCCAGCAGTTTAGTTCCGGCGAACACCGGGGAGCTGTTTTTT	CASSLVPANTGELFF
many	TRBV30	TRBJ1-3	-	TGTGCCTGGACCCCAGACAGCACGAGAAACACCATATATTTT	CAWTPDSTRNTIYF
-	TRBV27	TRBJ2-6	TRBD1	TGTGCCAGCGGCCAACGGGGGACAGGTGGGGCCAACGTCCTGACTTTC	CASGQRGTGGANVLTF
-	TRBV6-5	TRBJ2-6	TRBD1	TGTGCCAGCAGTTCCGCTGGACAGGGGAACTCTGGGGCCAACGTCCTGACTTTC	CASSSAGQGNSGANVLTF
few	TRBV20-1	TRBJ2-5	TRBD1	TGCAGTGCTAATGGGGACAGGGCTTTAGGGGAGACCCAGTACTTC	CSANGDRALGETQYF
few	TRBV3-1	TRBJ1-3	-	TGTGCCAGCAGCCCGTTCCAGGGCTGGGATGGAAACACCATATATTTT	CASSPFQGWDGNTIYF
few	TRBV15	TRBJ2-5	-	TGTGCCACCAGCAGAGTTTCGGAGTACCAAGAGACCCAGTACTTC	CATSRVSEYQETQYF
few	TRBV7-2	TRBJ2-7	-	TGTGCCAGCACTAAAGATCCGTGGAACTACGAGCAGTACTTC	CASTKDPWNYEQYF
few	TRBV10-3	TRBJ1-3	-	TGTGCCGCCTCCGGAGACTCTGGAAACACCATATATTTT	CAASGDSGNTIYF
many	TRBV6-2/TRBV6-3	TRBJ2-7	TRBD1	TGTGCCAGCAGTTACTCGACCAGGGGGCCTTCCGAGCAGTACTTC	CASSYSTRGPSEQYF
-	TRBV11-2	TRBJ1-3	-	TGTGCCAGCAGCCGAGGCGTCTCTGGAAACACCATATATTTT	CASSRGVSGNTIYF
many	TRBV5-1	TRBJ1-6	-	TGCGCCAGCAGCTTGCGGCAGAATAATTCACCCCTCCACTTT	CASSLRQNNSPLHF
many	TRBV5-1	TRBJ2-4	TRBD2	TGCGCCAGCAGCCTTCTGGGAGGTAGCGGGGAGGACATTCAGTACTTC	CASSLLGGSGEDIQYF
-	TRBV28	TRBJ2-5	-	TGTGCCAGCAGTTTAAGCCAGAGCGAGACCCAGTACTTC	CASSLSQSETQYF
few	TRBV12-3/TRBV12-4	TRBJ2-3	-	TGTGCCAGCAGTTTACGGGGGGCCCTTTCAGATACGCAGTATTTT	CASSLRGALSDTQYF